Listed below are T cell receptor beta chains from one sample, sequenced in a study of blood T cell repertoires in COVID-19. Assay: immunoSEQ multiplex PCR; the TCRdb copy retains only in-frame clones and omits some. The sample yields roughly 120,000 clones, around 87% seen once. Material: peripheral blood. The receptor source for this set is a woman in her sixties or seventies with COVID-19, enrolled during active disease. Both conserved end residues are part of each CDR3. The D gene is left open where the match is weak. Only part of the rows carry a size: once, few, many, or a class if the clone is expanded.

V	size	D	length	J	CDR3	DNA
TRBV10-3	.	.	14	TRBJ2-7	CAISDQRVSYEQYF	TGTGCCATCAGTGACCAGCGGGTAAGCTACGAGCAGTACTTC
TRBV7-2	.	TRBD1	17	TRBJ2-1	CASSLGTASWGSDGQFF	TGTGCCAGCAGCCTAGGGACAGCCTCATGGGGGAGCGATGGGCAGTTCTTC
TRBV5-1	.	.	16	TRBJ1-2	CASSPAGERANYGYTF	TGCGCCAGCAGCCCGGCGGGGGAAAGAGCTAACTATGGCTACACCTTC
TRBV6-5	.	TRBD1	14	TRBJ1-5	CASTGQGESQPQHF	TGTGCCAGCACGGGACAGGGGGAGAGTCAGCCCCAGCATTTT
TRBV7-8	.	TRBD2	18	TRBJ2-1	CASSLRTSGGHSYNEQFF	TGTGCCAGCAGCTTAAGGACTAGCGGGGGGCACTCCTACAATGAGCAGTTCTTC
TRBV5-4	.	TRBD1	16	TRBJ2-3	CASSQIKTGVTDTQYF	TGTGCCAGCAGCCAAATCAAAACAGGGGTCACAGATACGCAGTATTTT
TRBV9	.	.	13	TRBJ2-7	CASSPRGGGEQYF	TGTGCCAGCAGCCCGAGGGGGGGAGGCGAGCAGTACTTC
TRBV30	.	.	14	TRBJ1-1	CAWRNPGGLGEAFF	TGTGCCTGGAGAAACCCGGGGGGTCTCGGTGAAGCTTTCTTT
TRBV7-2	.	TRBD1	15	TRBJ1-1	CASSPWTGVNTEAFF	TGTGCCAGCAGCCCCTGGACAGGGGTCAACACTGAAGCTTTCTTT
TRBV9	.	.	13	TRBJ2-3	CASSVGQKDTQYF	TGTGCCAGCAGCGTAGGACAAAAAGATACGCAGTATTTT
TRBV5-1	.	TRBD2	21	TRBJ2-2	CASSGIGLTRAGDRNTGELFF	TGCGCCAGCAGCGGTATCGGGCTTACAAGAGCGGGGGACCGAAACACCGGGGAGCTGTTTTTT
TRBV4-1	.	.	19	TRBJ1-6	CASSQALTLSRPHNSPLHF	TGCGCCAGCAGCCAAGCGTTGACACTCAGCCGCCCTCATAATTCACCCCTCCACTTT
TRBV15	.	.	11	TRBJ2-3	CATSSKDTQYF	TGTGCCACCAGCAGCAAAGATACGCAGTATTTT
TRBV27	.	.	14	TRBJ2-3	CASSPVYGTDTQYF	TGTGCCAGCAGCCCCGTGTATGGCACAGATACGCAGTATTTT
TRBV5-8	.	TRBD2	18	TRBJ2-5	CASSLGEGSLYRRETQYF	TGTGCCAGCAGCCTGGGGGAGGGATCGTTGTACAGGCGGGAGACCCAGTACTTC
TRBV7-8	.	TRBD2	16	TRBJ2-5	CASSSGLAGIQETQYF	TGTGCCAGCAGCTCGGGACTAGCGGGGATCCAAGAGACCCAGTACTTC
TRBV11-3	.	.	16	TRBJ2-1	CASSLWVGASYNEQFF	TGTGCCAGCAGCTTATGGGTGGGGGCCTCCTACAATGAGCAGTTCTTC
TRBV5-8	.	.	15	TRBJ1-5	CASSLDGYGNQPQHF	TGTGCCAGCAGCTTGGACGGGTATGGCAATCAGCCCCAGCATTTT
TRBV2	.	.	16	TRBJ1-1	CASFQETGKWNTEAFF	TGTGCCAGCTTCCAAGAAACAGGGAAGTGGAACACTGAAGCTTTCTTT
TRBV19	.	.	17	TRBJ2-6	CASSIGGRGSGANVLTF	TGTGCCAGTAGTATAGGAGGAAGGGGATCTGGGGCCAACGTCCTGACTTTC
TRBV19	.	.	13	TRBJ1-2	CASSIGTGHGYTF	TGTGCCAGTAGTATAGGAACAGGCCATGGCTACACCTTC
TRBV4-2	.	TRBD1	15	TRBJ2-7	CASSHTGQGSDEQYF	TGTGCCAGCAGCCATACGGGACAGGGGTCCGACGAGCAGTACTTC
TRBV3-1/TRBV3-2	.	TRBD1	13	TRBJ2-1	CASSQDRQGVQFF	TGTGCCAGCAGCCAAGATCGACAGGGCGTGCAGTTCTTC
TRBV18	.	.	14	TRBJ2-7	CASSPQEMGYEQYF	TGTGCCAGCTCACCACAGGAGATGGGCTACGAGCAGTACTTC
TRBV9	.	.	14	TRBJ1-1	CASSLGPTNTEAFF	TGTGCCAGCAGCTTAGGGCCGACAAACACTGAAGCTTTCTTT
TRBV3-1/TRBV3-2	.	.	15	TRBJ2-7	CASSPAGRRSHEQYF	TGTGCCAGCAGCCCCGCGGGCAGGAGATCCCACGAGCAGTACTTC
TRBV5-1	.	.	14	TRBJ2-2	CASSLDSNGGELFF	TGCGCCAGCAGCTTGGACTCAAACGGCGGGGAGCTGTTTTTT
TRBV7-2	.	.	16	TRBJ1-2	CASSPYRTAANYGYTF	TGTGCCAGCAGCCCCTATCGTACAGCGGCTAACTATGGCTACACCTTC
TRBV21-1	.	.	13	TRBJ1-2	CARQGAHRVGYTF	TGTGCCAGACAGGGGGCGCACAGGGTTGGCTACACCTTC
TRBV5-5	.	TRBD1	15	TRBJ1-4	CASSVENRGFEKLFF	TGTGCCAGCAGCGTCGAAAACAGGGGGTTTGAAAAACTGTTTTTT
TRBV12-5	once	.	15	TRBJ1-2	CASAPDNTGRRRYTF	TGTGCTAGTGCCCCCGATAATACGGGGAGACGCCGCTACACCTTC
TRBV28	.	TRBD1	15	TRBJ1-5	CASSLPTGFKQPQHF	TGTGCCAGCAGTTTACCGACAGGGTTCAAGCAGCCCCAGCATTTT
TRBV9	.	.	12	TRBJ1-6	CASSPQGSPLHF	TGTGCCAGCAGCCCCCAGGGTTCACCCCTCCACTTT
TRBV12-3/TRBV12-4	.	TRBD1	13	TRBJ1-2	CASSLQGRYGYTF	TGTGCCAGCAGCCTACAGGGGAGATATGGCTACACCTTC
TRBV7-2	.	TRBD1	14	TRBJ2-5	CASSLPGQGETQYF	TGTGCCAGCAGCCTCCCGGGACAGGGGGAGACCCAGTACTTC
TRBV6-6	.	.	13	TRBJ1-4	CASKRGTNEKLFF	TGTGCCAGCAAGAGGGGGACTAACGAAAAACTGTTTTTT
TRBV6-5	.	TRBD2	13	TRBJ2-5	CASERGGRETQYF	TGTGCCAGCGAGCGGGGGGGCCGGGAGACCCAGTACTTC
TRBV5-6	.	.	14	TRBJ2-3	CASSPQTGPDTQYF	TGTGCCAGCAGCCCACAAACAGGGCCAGATACGCAGTATTTT
TRBV20-1	.	.	14	TRBJ2-3	CSASEAVQRSPQYF	TGCAGTGCTAGTGAGGCCGTTCAGCGCTCGCCGCAGTATTTT
TRBV4-3	.	TRBD1	20	TRBJ1-4	CASSQDLMGAAGGRNEKLFF	TGCGCCAGCAGCCAAGATTTGATGGGGGCCGCAGGGGGCCGAAATGAAAAACTGTTTTTT
TRBV19	.	.	17	TRBJ1-4	CASSTGAQPATNEKLFF	TGTGCCAGTAGTACTGGGGCACAGCCCGCAACTAATGAAAAACTGTTTTTT
TRBV5-1	.	TRBD1	15	TRBJ2-2	CASSLWTGGTGELFF	TGCGCCAGCAGCTTGTGGACAGGGGGAACCGGGGAGCTGTTTTTT
TRBV6-2/TRBV6-3	few	.	12	TRBJ2-7	CASSYYQGEQYF	TGTGCCAGCAGTTACTATCAGGGGGAGCAGTACTTC
TRBV4-2	.	.	18	TRBJ2-2	CASSQDLKLGENTGELFF	TGTGCCAGCAGCCAAGATTTAAAGTTGGGAGAGAACACCGGGGAGCTGTTTTTT
TRBV6-5	.	TRBD1	13	TRBJ2-2	CASDRANTGELFF	TGTGCCAGCGACAGGGCGAACACCGGGGAGCTGTTTTTT
TRBV9	.	.	14	TRBJ2-7	CASSVRWENNEQYF	TGTGCCAGCAGCGTACGTTGGGAGAACAACGAGCAGTACTTC
TRBV28	.	TRBD1	17	TRBJ1-2	CASSLSPLWTGPAGYTF	TGTGCCAGCAGTTTATCCCCCTTATGGACAGGGCCAGCCGGCTACACCTTC
TRBV29-1	.	.	15	TRBJ2-2	CSVNGNSGPSGELFF	TGCAGCGTTAACGGGAACAGCGGTCCTTCCGGGGAGCTGTTTTTT
TRBV11-2	.	.	14	TRBJ2-7	CASSPPGSPYEQYF	TGTGCCAGCAGCCCACCCGGGTCCCCCTACGAGCAGTACTTC